Following are 20 T cell receptor beta chains from one sample sequenced in a study of blood T cells in healthy people across ages. A J-beta primer mix and a sample-barcoded 5' primer were used in a second PCR of roughly 6 to 12 cycles. TCRdb processed the 5' RACE reads anew with MiXCR; each CDR3 protein has one entry. The sample has hundreds of thousands of distinct CDR3 sequences; under 30% are singletons. The sequenced sample consisted of blood. These receptors were taken from a woman older than 75 in good health.

CDR3 protein: CAWSATGLGTQYF. The CDR3 bases are TGTGCCTGGAGTGCCACGGGACTCGGTACGCAGTATTTT. The chain uses TRBV30 and TRBJ2-3; tentative D call: TRBD2 (6 bases). The CDR3 loop spans 13 amino acids. The V end lost 1 base, the J end lost 8 bases, and 13 bases lay between the germline ends. Germline CDR1 is GTSNPN and CDR2 is SVGIG (reference sequence).

This clonotype was observed a single time. The germline gene is not matched at one end of the junction; a read error may be the cause. The chain joins TRBV7-2 to TRBJ1-1, with 11 nucleotides matching TRBD1. The CDR3 is 17 residues long. Germline V CDR1 and CDR2: SGHTA, FQGNSA. Here the CDR3 reads CACSLRALGTGGTEAFF. The DNA for the CDR3 is TGTGCCTGCAGCTTACGCGCCCTAGGGACAGGGGGGACTGAAGCTTTCTTT.

This clonotype came up many times. The chain couples TRBV9 to TRBJ2-1; D not resolved. V was cut by 0 bases and J by 4 bases, with 5 bases left in between. CDR3 length equals 13 residues. Germline-derived CDR1 and CDR2 are SGDLS and YYNGEE. The CDR3 reads CASSVAPYNEQFF. CDR3 nucleotide sequence: TGTGCCAGCAGCGTAGCACCTTACAATGAGCAGTTCTTC. Using reference TRBV9 and TRBJ2-1 for the parts outside the CDR3, the full variable domain is DSGVTQTPKHLITATGQRVTLRCSPRSGDLSVYWYQQSLDQGLQFLIQYYNGEERAKGNILERFSAQQFPDLHSELNLSSLELGDSALYFCASSVAPYNEQFFGPGTRLTVL.

With regard to this clonotype: With a much larger clone just one base away, this may be a read error. The chain combines TRBV29-1 with TRBJ2-5; 8 bases fit TRBD1. This CDR3 contains 13 residues. CDR1 SQVTM and CDR2 ANQGSEA come from the germline V gene. Unmatched junction bases numbered 15, after V lost 7 bases and J lost 11 bases. The chain's CDR3 is CSAGTGVSNEQYF. The CDR3 region has the DNA TGCAGCGCTGGGACAGGAGTTTCCAATGAGCAGTACTTC. The complete variable domain, with remaining parts taken from reference TRBV29-1 and TRBJ2-5, reads SAVISQKPSRDICQRGTSLTIQCQVDSQVTMMFWYRQQPGQSLTLIATANQGSEATYESGFVIDKFPISRPNLTFSTLTVSNMSPEDSSIYLCSAGTGVSNEQYFGPGTRLLVL.

This clonotype was observed a handful of times. This chain uses TRBV28 with TRBJ1-1; D ambiguous. V lost 6 bases and J lost 4, with 15 bases in between. CDR3 length: 14 residues. Germline V lookup: CDR1 MDHEN, CDR2 SYDVKM. This CDR3 reads CASSTLGKVTEAFF. In DNA, the CDR3 is TGTGCCAGCAGCACCTTGGGGAAAGTCACTGAAGCTTTCTTT. Filled out from reference TRBV28 and TRBJ1-1, the complete variable domain reads DVKVTQSSRYLVKRTGEKVFLECVQDMDHENMFWYRQDPGLGLRLIYFSYDVKMKEKGDIPEGYSVSREKKERFSLILESASTNQTSMYLCASSTLGKVTEAFFGQGTRLTVV.

This clonotype has ten or more counts. CDR3 protein: CASSQEAGNTEAFF. DNA for the CDR3: TGCGCCAGCAGCCAAGAGGCCGGAAACACTGAAGCTTTCTTT. V is TRBV4-3 and J is TRBJ1-1, with D uncertain. Per germline, CDR1 LGHNA and CDR2 YSLEER. V was pared by 0 bases and J by 2 bases, with 7 bases between. The length of the CDR3 is 14 residues.

On this clonotype itself: The junction departs from the called germline gene at one end, perhaps through a read error. CDR3 residues: CAGSQHRLGQGEQYF. CDR3 DNA: TGTGCCGGCAGCCAGCACCGCCTAGGCCAAGGTGAGCAGTACTTC. The V and J genes are TRBV14 and TRBJ2-5, with D hard to call. This CDR3 is 15 amino acids long. CDR1 is SGHDN, CDR2 FVKESK, per germline.

V gene TRBV20-1 combines with J gene TRBJ1-1; D is perhaps TRBD1 (6 bases). The CDR3 covers 14 residues. V lost 6 bases and J lost 1, with 15 bases in between. Germline CDR1 is DFQATT and CDR2 is SNEGSKA (reference sequence). The DNA for the CDR3 is TGCAGTGCACCCACAGGGTCCCAGAACACTGAAGCTTTCTTT. Protein product: CSAPTGSQNTEAFF.

The chain joins TRBV7-9 to TRBJ2-3, with D tentatively TRBD2 (5 bases). This CDR3 is 12 amino acids long. The germline gives CDR1 SEHNR, CDR2 FQNEAQ (reference sequence). CDR3 nucleotides: TGTGCAGTCCGGGAAGGAACAGATACGCAGTATTTT. As protein: CAVREGTDTQYF.

Concerning this clonotype: This sequence may be a read error, since a much larger clone differs from it by one base. V gene TRBV29-1 combines with J gene TRBJ2-5; D uncertain. Germline-derived CDR1 and CDR2 are SQVTM and ANQGSEA. The CDR3 has 12 amino acids. Trimming cost V 5 bases and J 11 bases, with 18 bases left between them. Here the CDR3 DNA reads TGCAGCGTTAGCCCGACTGGCAATGAGCAGTACTTC. Protein product: CSVSPTGNEQYF.

This clonotype was picked up many times. The chain joins TRBV7-9 to TRBJ2-3, with 7 bases matching TRBD1. Germline CDR1 SEHNR, CDR2 FQNEAQ (reference sequence). The V gene end was trimmed by 4 bases and the J gene end by 4 bases; junction bases not matched to a gene: 8. This CDR3 has 15 amino acids. CDR3 residues: CASSSSRGNPDTQYF. Written as DNA, the CDR3 is TGTGCCAGCAGCTCCTCCAGGGGGAACCCAGATACGCAGTATTTT. Combining the CDR3 with reference TRBV7-9 and TRBJ2-3 gives the whole variable domain DTGVSQNPRHKITKRGQNVTFRCDPISEHNRLYWYRQTLGQGPEFLTYFQNEAQLEKSRLLSDRFSAERPKGSFSTLEIQRTEQGDSAMYLCASSSSRGNPDTQYFGPGTRLTVL.

This clonotype was recorded at least ten times. The V gene is TRBV27, the J gene TRBJ1-2; tentatively, D is TRBD1 (5 bases). Germline-derived CDR1 and CDR2 are MNHEY and SMNVEV (reference sequence). V lost 8 bases and J lost 3, with 16 bases in between. The length of the CDR3 is 14 residues. This chain's CDR3 is CASRTGTGYYGYTF. CDR3 nucleotide sequence: TGTGCCAGCCGCACCGGGACCGGCTACTATGGCTACACCTTC.

This clonotype was counted at least ten times. The CDR3 loop reads CASSPGVGTGGKAFF. DNA of the CDR3: TGTGCCAGCAGCCCAGGGGTCGGGACAGGGGGCAAAGCTTTCTTT. This chain links TRBV7-3 with TRBJ1-1; TRBD1 matches at 12 bases. Germline assignment: CDR1 SGHTA and CDR2 FQGTGA. After removal of 5 bases from V and 9 bases from J, the junction contained 10 bases not matched to a gene. The length of the CDR3 is 15 residues.

The rearrangement joins TRBV5-1 to TRBJ2-3, with 9 bases lining up with TRBD2. The CDR3 has 16 residues. CDR1 SGHRS and CDR2 YFSETQ come from the germline V gene. J was trimmed by 2 bases and V by 4 bases; bases with no gene match: 8. The CDR3 DNA follows: TGCGCCAGCAGCCCCTTGGCGGGGGGGAACACAGATACGCAGTATTTT. It is translated as CASSPLAGGNTDTQYF.

This clonotype was picked up a small number of times. This sequence joins TRBV5-1 and TRBJ1-1; 9 bases agree with TRBD1. Trimming cost V 3 bases and J 0 bases; bases outside gene matches: 6. Germline values: CDR1 SGHRS, CDR2 YFSETQ. The CDR3 consists of 16 residues. In DNA, the CDR3 is TGCGCCAGCAGCTCCCGGACAGGGGCCATGAACACTGAAGCTTTCTTT. Protein: CASSSRTGAMNTEAFF. The full variable domain, in which reference TRBV5-1 and TRBJ1-1 provide the parts outside the CDR3, is KAGVTQTPRYLIKTRGQQVTLSCSPISGHRSVSWYQQTPGQGLQFLFEYFSETQRNKGNFPGRFSGRQFSNSRSEMNVSTLELGDSALYLCASSSRTGAMNTEAFFGQGTRLTVV.

The sample holds a few counts of this clonotype. The genes are TRBV7-2 and TRBJ2-1; 12 bases match TRBD2. V lost 1 base and J lost 5; bases outside the gene matches: 12. This CDR3 has 19 amino acids. Germline V lookup: CDR1 SGHTA, CDR2 FQGNSA. The CDR3 loop is CASSLVRPRRLAGDNEQFF. CDR3 nucleotides: TGTGCCAGCAGCTTAGTGAGGCCAAGACGACTAGCGGGGGACAATGAGCAGTTCTTC.

The J gene is TRBJ1-2, the V gene TRBV7-2, with 9 positions matching TRBD1. In germline, CDR1 is SGHTA, CDR2 FQGNSA. The CDR3 is 16 amino acids. V lost 5 bases to trimming and J lost 4 bases; unmatched junction nucleotides: 11. The CDR3 spells CASSPQVDRGGYGYTF. The CDR3, as DNA: TGTGCCAGCAGCCCACAGGTGGACAGGGGTGGCTATGGCTACACCTTC.

The table lists this clonotype with a few counts. A read error may be the cause here, since a much bigger clone is one base away. This rearrangement joins TRBV20-1 to TRBJ2-7, with 8 nucleotides matching TRBD2. Matching the DNA end better, TRBJ2-5 makes the J call doubtful. CDR1 is DFQATT and CDR2 is SNEGSKA in the germline V gene (reference sequence). This CDR3 region has 12 residues. The CDR3 coding sequence is TGCAGTGCAGAGGGCGGGGGGGAGACCCAGTACTTC. It codes for CSAEGGGETQYF.

As to this clonotype: This may arise from a read error, as a much more abundant clone is one base away. V is TRBV2 and J is TRBJ1-2; tentative D call: TRBD1 (5 bases). CDR1 SNHLY and CDR2 FYNNEI come from the germline V gene. CDR3 length: 14 residues. CDR3 region: CASRAGSGNYDYTF. The DNA of the CDR3 is TGTGCCAGCCGGGCAGGGAGTGGCAACTATGACTACACCTTC.

This clonotype was detected a few times. Possible read error: a much larger clone is one base away. This sequence joins TRBV12-3 or TRBV12-4 and TRBJ2-5; 12 bases fit TRBD1. This CDR3 contains 14 residues. As DNA, the CDR3 is TGTGCCAGCAGTTCCCGGGACAGGGGGCGCGAGCAGTGCTTC. Translated, it gives CASSSRDRGREQCF.